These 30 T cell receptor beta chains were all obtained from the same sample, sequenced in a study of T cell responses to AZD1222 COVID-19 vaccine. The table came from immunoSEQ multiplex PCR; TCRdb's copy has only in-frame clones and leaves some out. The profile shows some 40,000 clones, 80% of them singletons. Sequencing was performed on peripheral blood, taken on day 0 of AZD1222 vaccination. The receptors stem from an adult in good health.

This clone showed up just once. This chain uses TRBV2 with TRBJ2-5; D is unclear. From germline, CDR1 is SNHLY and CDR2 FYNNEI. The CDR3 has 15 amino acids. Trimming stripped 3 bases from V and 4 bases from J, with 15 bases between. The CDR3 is CASSEQSTAGETQYF. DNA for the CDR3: TGTGCCAGCAGTGAGCAGAGTACGGCCGGAGAGACCCAGTACTTC.

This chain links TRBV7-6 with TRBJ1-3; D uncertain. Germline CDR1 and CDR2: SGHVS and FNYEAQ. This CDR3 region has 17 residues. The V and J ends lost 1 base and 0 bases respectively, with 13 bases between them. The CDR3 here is CASSLEGASYSGNTIYF. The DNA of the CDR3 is TGTGCCAGCAGCTTAGAAGGCGCATCTTACTCTGGAAACACCATATATTTT.

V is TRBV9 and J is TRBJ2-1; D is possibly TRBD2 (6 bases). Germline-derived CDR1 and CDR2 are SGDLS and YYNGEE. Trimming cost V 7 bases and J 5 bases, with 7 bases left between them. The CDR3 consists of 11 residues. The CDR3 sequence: CASQRDNEQFF. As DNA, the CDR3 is TGTGCCAGCCAGCGGGACAATGAGCAGTTCTTC.

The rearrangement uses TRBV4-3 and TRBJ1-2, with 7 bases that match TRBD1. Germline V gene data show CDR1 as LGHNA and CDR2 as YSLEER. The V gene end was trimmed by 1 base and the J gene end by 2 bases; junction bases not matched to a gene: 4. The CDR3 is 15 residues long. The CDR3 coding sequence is TGCGCCAGCAGCCAAGGACAGGGAGGGAACTATGGCTACACCTTC. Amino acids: CASSQGQGGNYGYTF.

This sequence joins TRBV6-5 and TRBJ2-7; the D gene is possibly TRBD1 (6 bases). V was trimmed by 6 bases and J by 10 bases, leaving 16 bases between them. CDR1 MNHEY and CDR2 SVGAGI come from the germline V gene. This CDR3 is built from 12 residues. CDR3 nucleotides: TGTGCCAGCAGCCCCAACAGGGTAGAACAGTACTTC. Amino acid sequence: CASSPNRVEQYF.

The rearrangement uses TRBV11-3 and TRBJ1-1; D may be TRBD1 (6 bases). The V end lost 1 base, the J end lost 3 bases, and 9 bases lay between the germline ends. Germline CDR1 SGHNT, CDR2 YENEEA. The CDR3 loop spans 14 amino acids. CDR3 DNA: TGTGCCAGCAGCTTAGCCGGACAGTACACTGAAGCTTTCTTT. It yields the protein CASSLAGQYTEAFF.

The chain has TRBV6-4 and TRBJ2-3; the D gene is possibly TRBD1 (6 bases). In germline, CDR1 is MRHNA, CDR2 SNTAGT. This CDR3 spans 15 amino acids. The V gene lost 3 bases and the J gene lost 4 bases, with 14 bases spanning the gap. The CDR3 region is CASSEEYRDADTQYF. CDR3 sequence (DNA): TGTGCCAGCAGTGAAGAGTACAGGGACGCAGATACGCAGTATTTT.

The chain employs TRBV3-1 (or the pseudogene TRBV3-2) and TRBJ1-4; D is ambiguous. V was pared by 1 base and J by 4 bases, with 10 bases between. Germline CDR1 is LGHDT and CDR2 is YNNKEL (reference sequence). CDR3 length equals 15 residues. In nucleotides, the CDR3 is TGTGCCAGCAGCCAAGGTAGAGGGATTAATGAAAAACTGTTTTTT. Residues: CASSQGRGINEKLFF.

CDR3 DNA sequence: TGTGCCAGCAGCCAAGATAGCACATCAAATCAGCCCCAGCATTTT. It translates to CASSQDSTSNQPQHF. The chain couples TRBV3-1 (or the pseudogene TRBV3-2) to TRBJ1-5; no reliable D call. Germline values: CDR1 LGHDT, CDR2 YNNKEL (reference sequence). Deletions cut 0 bases from V and 4 bases from J, with 10 bases between. This CDR3 is built from 15 residues.

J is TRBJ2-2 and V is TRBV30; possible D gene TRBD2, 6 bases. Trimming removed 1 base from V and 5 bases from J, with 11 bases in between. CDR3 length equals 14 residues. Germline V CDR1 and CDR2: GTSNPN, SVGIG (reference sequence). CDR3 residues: CAWSATRWTGELFF. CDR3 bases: TGTGCCTGGAGTGCGACTAGGTGGACCGGGGAGCTGTTTTTT.

CDR3 in amino acids: CASSLGQDRYTYEQYF. Here the CDR3 DNA reads TGTGCCAGCAGCTTGGGACAGGACAGGTATACCTACGAGCAGTACTTC. This chain links TRBV5-5 with TRBJ2-7; 7 bases are a match to TRBD1. The CDR3 is 16 residues long. From germline, CDR1 is SGHKS and CDR2 YYEKEE (reference sequence). V dropped 0 bases and J dropped 2; count of bases not matched to a gene: 8.

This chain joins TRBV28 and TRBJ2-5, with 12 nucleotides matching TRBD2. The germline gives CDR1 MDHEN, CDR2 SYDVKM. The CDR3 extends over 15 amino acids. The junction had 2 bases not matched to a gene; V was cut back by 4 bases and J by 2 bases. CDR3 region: CASSWTSGEQETQYF. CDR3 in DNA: TGTGCCAGCAGTTGGACTAGCGGGGAGCAAGAGACCCAGTACTTC.

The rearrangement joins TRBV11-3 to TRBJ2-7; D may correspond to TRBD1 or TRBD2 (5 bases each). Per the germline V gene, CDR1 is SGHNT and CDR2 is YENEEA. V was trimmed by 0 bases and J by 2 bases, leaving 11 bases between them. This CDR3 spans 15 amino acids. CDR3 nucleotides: TGTGCCAGCAGCTTAGAGGGGGACGTACCCTACGAGCAGTACTTC. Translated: CASSLEGDVPYEQYF.

In DNA form, the CDR3 reads TGTGCCAGCAGTGAAGGGGCCCTAGCGGGGGAGACCCAGTACTTC. Protein sequence: CASSEGALAGETQYF. J is TRBJ2-5 and V is TRBV2, with 9 bases identical to TRBD2. The CDR3 extends over 15 amino acids. The V segment lost 1 base and the J segment 5 bases; nucleotides outside the gene matches: 5. The germline V gene encodes CDR1 SNHLY and CDR2 FYNNEI. The variable domain in full, with the rest retrieved from reference TRBV2 and TRBJ2-5, is EPEVTQTPSHQVTQMGQEVILRCVPISNHLYFYWYRQILGQKVEFLVSFYNNEISEKSEIFDDQFSVERPDGSNFTLKIRSTKLEDSAMYFCASSEGALAGETQYFGPGTRLLVL.

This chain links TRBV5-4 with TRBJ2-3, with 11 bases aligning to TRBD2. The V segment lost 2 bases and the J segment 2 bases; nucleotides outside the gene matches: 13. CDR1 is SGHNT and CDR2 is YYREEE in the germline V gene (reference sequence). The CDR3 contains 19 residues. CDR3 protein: CASSFPGTLAGASTDTQYF. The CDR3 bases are TGTGCCAGCAGCTTCCCGGGCACACTAGCGGGGGCTTCCACAGATACGCAGTATTTT.

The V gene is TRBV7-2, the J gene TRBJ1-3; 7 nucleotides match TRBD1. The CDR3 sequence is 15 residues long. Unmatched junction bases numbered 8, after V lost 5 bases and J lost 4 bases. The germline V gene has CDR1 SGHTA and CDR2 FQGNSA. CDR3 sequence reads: CASSRETGPGNTIYF. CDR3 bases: TGTGCCAGCAGCCGGGAGACAGGGCCAGGAAACACCATATATTTT.

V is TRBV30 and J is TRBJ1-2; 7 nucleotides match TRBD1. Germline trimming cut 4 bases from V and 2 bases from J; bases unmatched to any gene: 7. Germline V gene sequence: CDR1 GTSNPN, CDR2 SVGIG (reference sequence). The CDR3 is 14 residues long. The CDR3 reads CAWTGQTGNYGYTF. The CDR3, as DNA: TGTGCCTGGACCGGGCAGACAGGGAACTATGGCTACACCTTC. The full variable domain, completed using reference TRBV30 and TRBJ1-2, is SQTIHQWPATLVQPVGSPLSLECTVEGTSNPNLYWYRQAAGRGLQLLFYSVGIGQISSEVPQNLSASRPQDRQFILSSKKLLLSDSGFYLCAWTGQTGNYGYTFGSGTRLTVV.

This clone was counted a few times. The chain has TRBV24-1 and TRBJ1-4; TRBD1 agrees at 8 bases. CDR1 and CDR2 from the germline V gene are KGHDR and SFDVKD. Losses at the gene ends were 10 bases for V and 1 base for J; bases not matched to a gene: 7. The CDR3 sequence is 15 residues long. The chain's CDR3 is CATGLRGRTNEKLFF. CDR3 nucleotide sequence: TGTGCCACTGGCCTCAGGGGGCGAACTAATGAAAAACTGTTTTTT.

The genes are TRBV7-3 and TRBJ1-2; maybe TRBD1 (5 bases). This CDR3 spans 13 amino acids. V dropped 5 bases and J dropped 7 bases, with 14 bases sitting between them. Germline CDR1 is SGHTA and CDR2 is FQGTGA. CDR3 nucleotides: TGTGCCAGCAGCCACCCGGGGGGACGTGGCTACACCTTC. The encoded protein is CASSHPGGRGYTF.

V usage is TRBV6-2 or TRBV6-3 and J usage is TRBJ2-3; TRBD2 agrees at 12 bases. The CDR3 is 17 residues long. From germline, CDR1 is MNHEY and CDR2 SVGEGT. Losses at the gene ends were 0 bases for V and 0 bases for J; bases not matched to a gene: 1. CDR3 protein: CASSYSTSGGSTDTQYF. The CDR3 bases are TGTGCCAGCAGTTACTCGACTAGCGGGGGCAGCACAGATACGCAGTATTTT.

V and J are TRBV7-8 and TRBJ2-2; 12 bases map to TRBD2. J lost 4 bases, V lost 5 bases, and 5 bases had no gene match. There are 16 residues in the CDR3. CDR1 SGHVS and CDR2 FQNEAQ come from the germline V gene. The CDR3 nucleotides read TGTGCCAGCAGCCTTCTAGCGGGGGGGCTCACCGGGGAGCTGTTTTTT. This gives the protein CASSLLAGGLTGELFF.

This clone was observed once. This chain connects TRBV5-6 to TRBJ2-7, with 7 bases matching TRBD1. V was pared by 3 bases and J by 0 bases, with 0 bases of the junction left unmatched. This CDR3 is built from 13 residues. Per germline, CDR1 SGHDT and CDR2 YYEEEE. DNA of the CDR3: TGTGCCAGCAGCTGGGACAGCTCCTACGAGCAGTACTTC. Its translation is CASSWDSSYEQYF.

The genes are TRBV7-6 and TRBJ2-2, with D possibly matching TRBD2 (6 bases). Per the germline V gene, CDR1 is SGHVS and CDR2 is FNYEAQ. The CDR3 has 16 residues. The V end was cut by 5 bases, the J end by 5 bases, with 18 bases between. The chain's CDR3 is CASSPLGREVTGELFF. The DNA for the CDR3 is TGTGCCAGCAGCCCGCTTGGCAGGGAGGTTACCGGGGAGCTGTTTTTT.

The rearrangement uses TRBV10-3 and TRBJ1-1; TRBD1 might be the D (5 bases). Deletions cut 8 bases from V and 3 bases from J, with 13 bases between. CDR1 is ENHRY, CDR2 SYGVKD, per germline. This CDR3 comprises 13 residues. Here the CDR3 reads CAIGKGWDTEAFF. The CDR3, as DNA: TGTGCCATCGGCAAGGGGTGGGACACTGAAGCTTTCTTT.

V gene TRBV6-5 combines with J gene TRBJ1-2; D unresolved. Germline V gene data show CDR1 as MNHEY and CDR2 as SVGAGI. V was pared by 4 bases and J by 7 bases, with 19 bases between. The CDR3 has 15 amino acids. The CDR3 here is CASSSGLGPSSGYTF. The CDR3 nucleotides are TGTGCCAGCAGTTCGGGCCTTGGACCCTCCTCTGGCTACACCTTC.

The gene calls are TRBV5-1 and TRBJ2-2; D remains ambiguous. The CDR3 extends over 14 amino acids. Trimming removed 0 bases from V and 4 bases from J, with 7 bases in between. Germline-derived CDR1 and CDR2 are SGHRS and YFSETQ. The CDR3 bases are TGCGCCAGCAGCTTGGTACAAGCCACCGGGGAGCTGTTTTTT. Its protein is CASSLVQATGELFF.

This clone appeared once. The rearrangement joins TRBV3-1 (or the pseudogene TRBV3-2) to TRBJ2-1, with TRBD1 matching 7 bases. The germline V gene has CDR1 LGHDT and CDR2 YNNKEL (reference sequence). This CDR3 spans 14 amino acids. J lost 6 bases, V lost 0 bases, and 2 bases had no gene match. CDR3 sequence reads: CASSQEGQSNEQFF. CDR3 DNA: TGTGCCAGCAGCCAAGAGGGACAGTCCAATGAGCAGTTCTTC.

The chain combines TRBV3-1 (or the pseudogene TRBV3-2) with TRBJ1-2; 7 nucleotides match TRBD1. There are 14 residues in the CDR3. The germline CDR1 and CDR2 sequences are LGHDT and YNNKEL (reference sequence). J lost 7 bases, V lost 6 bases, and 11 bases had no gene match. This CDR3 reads CASSQPQGRSGYTF. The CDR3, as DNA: TGTGCCAGCAGTCAACCACAGGGGAGGAGTGGCTACACCTTC.

CDR3 region: CASRPFGGEVGTEAFF. The CDR3 coding sequence is TGTGCCAGCAGGCCTTTCGGGGGGGAGGTGGGCACTGAAGCTTTCTTT. The chain employs TRBV7-8 and TRBJ1-1, with D possibly being TRBD1 (5 bases). The CDR3 length is 16 residues. V shed 6 bases and J shed 4 bases, with 21 bases lying between them. Germline V gene data show CDR1 as SGHVS and CDR2 as FQNEAQ.

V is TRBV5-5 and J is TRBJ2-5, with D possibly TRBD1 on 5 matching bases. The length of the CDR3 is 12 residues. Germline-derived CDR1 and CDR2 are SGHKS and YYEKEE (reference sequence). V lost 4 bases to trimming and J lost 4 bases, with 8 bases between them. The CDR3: CASSRRGETQYF. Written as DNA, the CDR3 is TGTGCCAGCAGCCGAAGGGGAGAGACCCAGTACTTC.